This T cell receptor (beta chain) was captured by sequencing in a study of cytomegalovirus exposure and HLA in healthy donors. Regarding the study as a whole: Reportedly, cytomegalovirus status was diagnosed with high sensitivity and specificity. A later analysis showed HLA-associated TCR beta chains outstripping equally common others in clonal expansion.

This clone showed up just a few times. The antigen is unknown. Primers: 60 Vbeta forward and 13 Jbeta reverse. The repertoire was sequenced with immunoSEQ multiplex PCR; TCRdb's copy has only in-frame clones and lacks some. The sample holds about 160,000 clones, 75% to 80% seen once. The CDR3 extends over 15 amino acids. Germline lookup yields CDR1 SGHTA and CDR2 FQGNSA. The V and J ends lost 5 bases and 0 bases respectively, with 13 bases between them. The receptor's source is a woman aged 40 to 50 in good health and CMV-seropositive. This chain uses TRBV7-2 with TRBJ1-1, with D maybe TRBD1 (5 bases). Sequenced material: PBMCs. CDR3 amino acids: CASSPGGAVNTEAFF. CDR3 in DNA: TGTGCCAGCAGCCCCGGTGGGGCGGTGAACACTGAAGCTTTCTTT.